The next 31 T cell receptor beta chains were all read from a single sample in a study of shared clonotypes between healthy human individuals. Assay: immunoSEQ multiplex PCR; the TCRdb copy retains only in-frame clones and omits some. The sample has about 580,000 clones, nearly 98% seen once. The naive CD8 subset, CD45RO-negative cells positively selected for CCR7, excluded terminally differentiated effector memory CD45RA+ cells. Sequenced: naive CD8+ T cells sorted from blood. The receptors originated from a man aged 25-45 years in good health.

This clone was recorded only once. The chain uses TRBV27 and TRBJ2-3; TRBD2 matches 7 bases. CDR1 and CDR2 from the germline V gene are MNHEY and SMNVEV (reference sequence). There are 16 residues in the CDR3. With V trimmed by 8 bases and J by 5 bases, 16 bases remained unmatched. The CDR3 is CASQMSGVASLDTQYF. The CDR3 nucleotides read TGTGCCAGCCAAATGAGCGGGGTAGCGTCCCTAGATACGCAGTATTTT.

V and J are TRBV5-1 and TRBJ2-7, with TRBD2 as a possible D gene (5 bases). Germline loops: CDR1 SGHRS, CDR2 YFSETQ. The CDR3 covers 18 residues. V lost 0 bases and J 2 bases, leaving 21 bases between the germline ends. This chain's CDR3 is CASSLGRAKEFLAYEQYF. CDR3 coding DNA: TGCGCCAGCAGCTTGGGGCGGGCGAAGGAGTTTTTGGCCTACGAGCAGTACTTC.

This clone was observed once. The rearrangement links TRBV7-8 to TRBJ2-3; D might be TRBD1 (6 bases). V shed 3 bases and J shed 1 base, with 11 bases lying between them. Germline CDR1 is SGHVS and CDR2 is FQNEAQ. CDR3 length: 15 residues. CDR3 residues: CASSFSWGRTDTQYF. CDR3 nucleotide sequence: TGTGCCAGCAGCTTTTCTTGGGGGCGCACAGATACGCAGTATTTT.

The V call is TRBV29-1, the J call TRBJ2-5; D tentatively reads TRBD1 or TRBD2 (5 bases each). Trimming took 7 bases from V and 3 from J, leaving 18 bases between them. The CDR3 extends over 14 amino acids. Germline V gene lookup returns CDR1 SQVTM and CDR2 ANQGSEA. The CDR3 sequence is CSERKSGAEETQYF. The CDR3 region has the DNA TGCAGCGAGAGAAAATCCGGGGCCGAAGAGACCCAGTACTTC. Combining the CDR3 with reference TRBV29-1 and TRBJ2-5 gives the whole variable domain SAVISQKPSRDICQRGTSLTIQCQVDSQVTMMFWYRQQPGQSLTLIATANQGSEATYESGFVIDKFPISRPNLTFSTLTVSNMSPEDSSIYLCSERKSGAEETQYFGPGTRLLVL.

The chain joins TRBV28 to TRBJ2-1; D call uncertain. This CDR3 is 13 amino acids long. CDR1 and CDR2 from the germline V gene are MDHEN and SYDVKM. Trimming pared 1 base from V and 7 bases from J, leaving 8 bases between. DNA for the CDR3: TGTGCCAGCAGTTTATTCGGCCTTAATGAGCAGTTCTTC. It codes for CASSLFGLNEQFF.

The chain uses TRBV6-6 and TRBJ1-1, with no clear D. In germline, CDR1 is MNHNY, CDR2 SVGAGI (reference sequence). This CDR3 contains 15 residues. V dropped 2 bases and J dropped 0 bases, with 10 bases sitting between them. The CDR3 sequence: CASSYEPNMNTEAFF. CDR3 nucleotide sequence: TGTGCCAGCAGTTACGAACCCAACATGAACACTGAAGCTTTCTTT.

Here the CDR3 reads CASSQTSGIVNEQFF. The CDR3 nucleotides are TGTGCCAGCAGCCAAACTAGCGGGATAGTCAATGAGCAGTTCTTC. The chain employs TRBV7-3 and TRBJ2-1; 10 nucleotides line up with TRBD2. The V gene's germline CDR1 is SGHTA and CDR2 FQGTGA. The V segment lost 5 bases and the J segment 6 bases; nucleotides outside the gene matches: 7. CDR3 length: 15 amino acids.

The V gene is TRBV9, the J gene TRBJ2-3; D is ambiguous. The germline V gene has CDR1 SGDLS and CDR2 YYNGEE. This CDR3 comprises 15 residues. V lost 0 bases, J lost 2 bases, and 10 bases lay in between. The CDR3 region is CASSVEGTYTDTQYF. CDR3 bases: TGTGCCAGCAGCGTAGAGGGAACCTACACAGATACGCAGTATTTT.

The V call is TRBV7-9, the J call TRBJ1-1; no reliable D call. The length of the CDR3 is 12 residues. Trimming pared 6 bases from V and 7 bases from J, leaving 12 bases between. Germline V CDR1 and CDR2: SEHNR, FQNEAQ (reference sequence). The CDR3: CASSQEIVEAFF. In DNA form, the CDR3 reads TGTGCCAGCAGTCAGGAAATCGTTGAAGCTTTCTTT.

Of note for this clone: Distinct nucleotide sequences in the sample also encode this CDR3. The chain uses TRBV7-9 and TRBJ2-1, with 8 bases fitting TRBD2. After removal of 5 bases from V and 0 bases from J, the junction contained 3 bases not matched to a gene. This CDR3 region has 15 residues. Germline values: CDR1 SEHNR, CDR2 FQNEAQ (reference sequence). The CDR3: CASSLSGSSYNEQFF. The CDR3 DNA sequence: TGTGCCAGCAGCCTGAGCGGGAGCTCCTACAATGAGCAGTTCTTC.

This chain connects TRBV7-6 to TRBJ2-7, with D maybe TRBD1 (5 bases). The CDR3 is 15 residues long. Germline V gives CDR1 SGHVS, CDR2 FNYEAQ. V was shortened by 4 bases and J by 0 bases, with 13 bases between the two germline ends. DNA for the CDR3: TGTGCCAGCAGCTCCTATGACAGTAGCTCCTACGAGCAGTACTTC. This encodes CASSSYDSSSYEQYF.

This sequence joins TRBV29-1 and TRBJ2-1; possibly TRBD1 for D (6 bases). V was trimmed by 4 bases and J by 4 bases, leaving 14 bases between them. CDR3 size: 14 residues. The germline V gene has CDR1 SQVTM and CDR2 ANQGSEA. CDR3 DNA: TGCAGCGTTGTGCCGGACAGTCGATACAATGAGCAGTTCTTC. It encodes CSVVPDSRYNEQFF.

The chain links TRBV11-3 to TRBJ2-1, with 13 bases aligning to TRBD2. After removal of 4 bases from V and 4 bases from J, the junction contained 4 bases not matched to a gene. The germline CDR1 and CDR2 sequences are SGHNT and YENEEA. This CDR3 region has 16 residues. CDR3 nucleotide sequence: TGTGCCAGCAGCTCGCGACTAGCGGGAGGTTACAATGAGCAGTTCTTC. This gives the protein CASSSRLAGGYNEQFF.

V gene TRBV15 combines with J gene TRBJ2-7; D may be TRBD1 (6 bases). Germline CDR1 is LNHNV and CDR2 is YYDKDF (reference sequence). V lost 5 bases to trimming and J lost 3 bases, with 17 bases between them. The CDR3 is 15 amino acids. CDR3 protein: CATSQGAGEYYEQYF. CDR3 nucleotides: TGTGCCACCAGCCAAGGGGCAGGGGAATACTACGAGCAGTACTTC.

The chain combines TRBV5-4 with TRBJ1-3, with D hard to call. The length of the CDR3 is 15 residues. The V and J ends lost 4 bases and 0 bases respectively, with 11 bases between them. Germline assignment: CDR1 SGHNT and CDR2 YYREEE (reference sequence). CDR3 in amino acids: CASSLRGLSGNTIYF. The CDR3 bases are TGTGCCAGCAGCCTTCGGGGTCTCTCTGGAAACACCATATATTTT. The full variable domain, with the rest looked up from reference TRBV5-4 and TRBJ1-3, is ETGVTQSPTHLIKTRGQQVTLRCSSQSGHNTVSWYQQALGQGPQFIFQYYREEENGRGNFPPRFSGLQFPNYSSELNVNALELDDSALYLCASSLRGLSGNTIYFGEGSWLTVV.

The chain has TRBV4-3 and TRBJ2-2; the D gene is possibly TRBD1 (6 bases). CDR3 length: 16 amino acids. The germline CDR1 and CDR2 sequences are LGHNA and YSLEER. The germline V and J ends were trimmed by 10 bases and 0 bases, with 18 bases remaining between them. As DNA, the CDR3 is TGCGCCACGACCCCCAGGGGACCTTCGAACACCGGGGAGCTGTTTTTT. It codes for CATTPRGPSNTGELFF.

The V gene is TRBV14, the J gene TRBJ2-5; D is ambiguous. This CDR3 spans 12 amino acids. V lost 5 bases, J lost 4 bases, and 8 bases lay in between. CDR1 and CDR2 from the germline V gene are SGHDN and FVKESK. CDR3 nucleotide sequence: TGTGCCAGCAGCGGCGCCGCAGAGACCCAGTACTTC. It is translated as CASSGAAETQYF.

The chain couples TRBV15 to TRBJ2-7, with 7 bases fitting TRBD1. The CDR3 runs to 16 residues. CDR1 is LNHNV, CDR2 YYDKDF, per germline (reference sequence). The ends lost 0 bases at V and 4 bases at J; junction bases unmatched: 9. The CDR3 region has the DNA TGTGCCACCAGCAGAGAAAAGGGGGCTTATAGTTACGAGCAGTACTTC. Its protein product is CATSREKGAYSYEQYF.

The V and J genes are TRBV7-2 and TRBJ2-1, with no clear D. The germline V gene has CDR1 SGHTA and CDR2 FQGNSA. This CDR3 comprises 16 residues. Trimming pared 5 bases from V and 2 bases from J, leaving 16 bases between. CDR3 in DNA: TGTGCCAGCAGCCCCTGGTTGAGCGCACCCTACAATGAGCAGTTCTTC. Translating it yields CASSPWLSAPYNEQFF.

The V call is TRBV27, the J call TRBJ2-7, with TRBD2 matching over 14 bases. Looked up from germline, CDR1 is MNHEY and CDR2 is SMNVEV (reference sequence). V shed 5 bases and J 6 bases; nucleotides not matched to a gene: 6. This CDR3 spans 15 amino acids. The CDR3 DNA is TGTGCCAGCAGTCAAGGGACTAGCGGGAGAGGCGAGCAGTACTTC. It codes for CASSQGTSGRGEQYF.

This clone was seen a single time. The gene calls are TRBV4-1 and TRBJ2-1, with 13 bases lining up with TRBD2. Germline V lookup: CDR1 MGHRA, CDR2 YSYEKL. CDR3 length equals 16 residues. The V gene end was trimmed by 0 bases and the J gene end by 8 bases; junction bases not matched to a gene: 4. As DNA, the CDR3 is TGCGCCAGCAGCCAAGAACTAGCGGGAGGGCCCGATGAGCAGTTCTTC. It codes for CASSQELAGGPDEQFF.

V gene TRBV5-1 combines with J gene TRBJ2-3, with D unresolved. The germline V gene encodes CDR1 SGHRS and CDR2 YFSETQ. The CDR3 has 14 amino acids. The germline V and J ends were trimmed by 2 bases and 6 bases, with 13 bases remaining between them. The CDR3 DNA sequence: TGCGCCAGCAGCTTCGAGCTATCCACGGATACGCAGTATTTT. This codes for CASSFELSTDTQYF.

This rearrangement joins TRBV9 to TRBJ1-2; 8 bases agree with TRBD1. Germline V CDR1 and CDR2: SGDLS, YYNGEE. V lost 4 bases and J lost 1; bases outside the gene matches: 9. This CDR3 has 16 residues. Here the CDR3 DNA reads TGTGCCAGCAGCTACGGACAGGGAACCGTTAACTATGGCTACACCTTC. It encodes CASSYGQGTVNYGYTF.

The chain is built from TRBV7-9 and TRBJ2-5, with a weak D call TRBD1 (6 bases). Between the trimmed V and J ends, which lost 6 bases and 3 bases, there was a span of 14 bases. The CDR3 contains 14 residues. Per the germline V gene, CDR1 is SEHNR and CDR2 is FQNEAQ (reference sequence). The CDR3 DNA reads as TGTGCCAGCAGTCAAAGGACAGTCGAAGAGACCCAGTACTTC. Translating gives CASSQRTVEETQYF.

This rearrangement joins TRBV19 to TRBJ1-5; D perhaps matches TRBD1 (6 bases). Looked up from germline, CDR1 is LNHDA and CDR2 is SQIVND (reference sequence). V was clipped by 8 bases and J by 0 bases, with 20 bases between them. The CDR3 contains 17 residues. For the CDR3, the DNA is TGTGCCAGTGGCCGGGACAAGAGCCTTTATAGCAATCAGCCCCAGCATTTT. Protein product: CASGRDKSLYSNQPQHF. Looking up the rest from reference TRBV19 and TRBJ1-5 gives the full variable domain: DGGITQSPKYLFRKEGQNVTLSCEQNLNHDAMYWYRQDPGQGLRLIYYSQIVNDFQKGDIAEGYSVSREKKESFPLTVTSAQKNPTAFYLCASGRDKSLYSNQPQHFGDGTRLSIL.

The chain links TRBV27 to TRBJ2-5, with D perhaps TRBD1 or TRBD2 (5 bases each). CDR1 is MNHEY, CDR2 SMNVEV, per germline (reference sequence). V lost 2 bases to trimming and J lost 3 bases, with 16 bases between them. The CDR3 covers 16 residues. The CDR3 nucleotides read TGTGCCAGCAGTTTAATATCCGACAGCGGAGAAGAGACCCAGTACTTC. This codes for CASSLISDSGEETQYF.

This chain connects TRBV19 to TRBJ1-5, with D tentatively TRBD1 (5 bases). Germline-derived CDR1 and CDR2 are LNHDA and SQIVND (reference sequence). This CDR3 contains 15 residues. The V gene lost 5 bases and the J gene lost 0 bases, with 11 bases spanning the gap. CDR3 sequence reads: CASSLGGNSNQPQHF. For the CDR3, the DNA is TGTGCCAGTAGTTTGGGGGGAAATAGCAATCAGCCCCAGCATTTT.

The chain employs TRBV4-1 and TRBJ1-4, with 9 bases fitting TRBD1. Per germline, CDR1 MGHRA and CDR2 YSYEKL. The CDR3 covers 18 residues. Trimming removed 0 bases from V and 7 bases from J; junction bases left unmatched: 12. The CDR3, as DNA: TGCGCCAGCAGCCAAGACATCTTATTGGGACAGGGACGTGAAAAACTGTTTTTT. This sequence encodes CASSQDILLGQGREKLFF.

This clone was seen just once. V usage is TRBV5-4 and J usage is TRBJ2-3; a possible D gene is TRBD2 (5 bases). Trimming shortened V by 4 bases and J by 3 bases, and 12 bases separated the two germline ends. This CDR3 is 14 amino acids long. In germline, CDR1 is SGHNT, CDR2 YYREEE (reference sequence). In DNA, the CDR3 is TGTGCCAGCAGCCGGGGTACGGGGACAGATACGCAGTATTTT. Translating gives CASSRGTGTDTQYF.

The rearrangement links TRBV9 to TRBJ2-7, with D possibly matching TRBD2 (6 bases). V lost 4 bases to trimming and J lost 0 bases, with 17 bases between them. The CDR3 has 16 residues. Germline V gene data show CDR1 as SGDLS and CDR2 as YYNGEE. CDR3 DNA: TGTGCCAGCAGCAACCCTAGGGGACTGACCTCCTACGAGCAGTACTTC. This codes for CASSNPRGLTSYEQYF.

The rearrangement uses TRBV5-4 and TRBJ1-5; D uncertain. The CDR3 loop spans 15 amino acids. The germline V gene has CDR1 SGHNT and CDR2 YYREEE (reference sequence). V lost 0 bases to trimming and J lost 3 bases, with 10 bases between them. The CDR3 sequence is CASSLDGLNNQPQHF. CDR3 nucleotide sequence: TGTGCCAGCAGCTTGGACGGACTCAACAATCAGCCCCAGCATTTT.